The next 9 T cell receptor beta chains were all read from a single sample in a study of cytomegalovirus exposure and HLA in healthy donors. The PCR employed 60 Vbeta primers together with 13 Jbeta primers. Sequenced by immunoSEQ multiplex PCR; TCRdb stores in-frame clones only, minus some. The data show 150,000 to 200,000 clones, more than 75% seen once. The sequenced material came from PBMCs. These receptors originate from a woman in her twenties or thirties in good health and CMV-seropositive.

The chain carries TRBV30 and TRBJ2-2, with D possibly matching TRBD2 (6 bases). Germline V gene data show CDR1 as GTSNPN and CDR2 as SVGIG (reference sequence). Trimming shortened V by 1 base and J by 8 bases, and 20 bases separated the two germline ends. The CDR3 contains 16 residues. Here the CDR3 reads CAWSEEGGLGRGELFF. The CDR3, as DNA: TGTGCCTGGAGTGAGGAGGGCGGGCTTGGTAGAGGGGAGCTGTTTTTT.

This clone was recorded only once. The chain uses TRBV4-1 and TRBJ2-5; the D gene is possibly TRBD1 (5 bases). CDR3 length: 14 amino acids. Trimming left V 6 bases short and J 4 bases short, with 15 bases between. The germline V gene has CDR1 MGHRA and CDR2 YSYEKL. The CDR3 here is CASRPQGVPETQYF. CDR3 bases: TGCGCCAGCAGACCACAAGGGGTTCCAGAGACCCAGTACTTC.

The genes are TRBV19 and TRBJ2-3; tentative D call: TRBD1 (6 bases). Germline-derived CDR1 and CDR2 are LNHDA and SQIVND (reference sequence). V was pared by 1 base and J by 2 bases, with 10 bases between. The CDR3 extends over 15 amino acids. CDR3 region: CASSIAGANTDTQYF. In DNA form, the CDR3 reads TGTGCCAGTAGTATAGCAGGGGCCAACACAGATACGCAGTATTTT. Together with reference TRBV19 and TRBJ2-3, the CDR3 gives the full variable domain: DGGITQSPKYLFRKEGQNVTLSCEQNLNHDAMYWYRQDPGQGLRLIYYSQIVNDFQKGDIAEGYSVSREKKESFPLTVTSAQKNPTAFYLCASSIAGANTDTQYFGPGTRLTVL.

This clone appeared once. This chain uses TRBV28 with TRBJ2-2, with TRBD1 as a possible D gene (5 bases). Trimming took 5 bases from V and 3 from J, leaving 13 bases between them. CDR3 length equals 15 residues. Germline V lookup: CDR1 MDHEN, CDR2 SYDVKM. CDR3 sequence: CASSLAGRDTGELFF. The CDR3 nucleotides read TGTGCCAGCAGTCTCGCAGGGCGAGACACCGGGGAGCTGTTTTTT.

Here the CDR3 reads CASSQDTGRVLGEKLFF. The CDR3 DNA is TGCGCCAGCAGCCAAGATACAGGGCGAGTGTTGGGTGAAAAACTGTTTTTT. The chain carries TRBV4-3 and TRBJ1-4; a possible D gene is TRBD1 (6 bases). The length of the CDR3 is 17 residues. Germline V lookup: CDR1 LGHNA, CDR2 YSLEER. Trimming removed 0 bases at V and 7 bases at J, with 18 bases between.

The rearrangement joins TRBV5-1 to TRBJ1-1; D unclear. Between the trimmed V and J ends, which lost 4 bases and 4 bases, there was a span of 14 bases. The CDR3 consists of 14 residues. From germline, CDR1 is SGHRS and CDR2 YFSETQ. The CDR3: CASSLLGSPTEAFF. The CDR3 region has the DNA TGCGCCAGCAGCCTGCTGGGGAGTCCCACTGAAGCTTTCTTT.

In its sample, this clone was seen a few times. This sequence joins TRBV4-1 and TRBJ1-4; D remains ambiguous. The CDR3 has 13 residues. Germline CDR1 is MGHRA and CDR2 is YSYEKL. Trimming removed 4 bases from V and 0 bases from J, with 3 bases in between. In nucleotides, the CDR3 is TGCGCCAGCAGCCTAACAACTAATGAAAAACTGTTTTTT. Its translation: CASSLTTNEKLFF.

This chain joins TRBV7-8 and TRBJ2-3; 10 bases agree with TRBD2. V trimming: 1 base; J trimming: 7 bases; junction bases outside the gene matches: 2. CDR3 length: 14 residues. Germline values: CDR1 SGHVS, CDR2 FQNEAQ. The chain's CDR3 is CASSLELAGHTQYF. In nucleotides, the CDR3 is TGTGCCAGCAGCTTAGAACTAGCGGGGCATACGCAGTATTTT.

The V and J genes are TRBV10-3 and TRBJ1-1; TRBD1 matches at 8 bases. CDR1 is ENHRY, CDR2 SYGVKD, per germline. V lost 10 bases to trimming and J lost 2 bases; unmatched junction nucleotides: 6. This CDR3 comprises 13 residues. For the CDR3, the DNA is TGTGCCACCAGACAGGGGTTAAACACTGAAGCTTTCTTT. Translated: CATRQGLNTEAFF.